What follows describes a single TCR beta chain. Its antigen is as yet unknown. Using its own MiXCR run on the 5' RACE reads, TCRdb lists one record per CDR3 protein. The data show more than 150,000 distinct CDR3 sequences, with about 22% seen just once and 23% held by the top ten. The sample is drawn from a study of T-cell memory formation after mild COVID-19. Whole-study context: Clusters were largely donor specific. Study-wide results and caveats: Chiefly within CM and EM were the contracting CD4+ clones; CD8+ ones were within EMRA.

The ends lost 1 base at V and 6 bases at J; junction bases unmatched: 9. The CDR3 spans 16 residues. CDR1 is SGHNT, CDR2 YYREEE, per germline (reference sequence). The receptor was derived from an adult woman who had mild COVID-19 (a few samples of this study predate the infection). Cell type and time point are not known. V and J are TRBV5-4 and TRBJ2-5; TRBD2 agrees at 10 bases. Sequenced input: PBMCs or a T cell subset sorted from them (not recorded which). The CDR3 sequence: CASSLIGTSASQTQYF. Written as DNA, the CDR3 is TGTGCCAGCAGCTTGATTGGGACTAGCGCTTCGCAGACCCAGTACTTC.